This is a list of T cell receptor beta chains from one sample in a study of T cell repertoires in cytomegalovirus infection. TCRdb re-called the reads through MiXCR, storing one row per CDR3 protein. The sample shows some 920,000 distinct CDR3 sequences, approximately 31% of them seen only once. The antigens for these receptors are not known. The source was cultured CD8+ T cells from PBMCs, collected from culture after CMV antigen stimulation. The receptor source for this set is a human donor in good health (CMV status not recorded). Some clones in this sample may be carry-over from other donors' samples. The CDR3 runs from the conserved cysteine through the conserved F or W. Rows give clone size only sometimes, using once, few, many, or a class for an expanded clone.

j_call	v_call	cdr3_length	clone_size	cdr3_aa
TRBJ2-1	TRBV12-3/TRBV12-4	14	-	CASSPIIEGNEQFF
TRBJ1-2	TRBV19	14	-	CASSFHGANYGYTF
TRBJ1-1	TRBV5-6	12	few	CASSRPDTEAFF
TRBJ1-5	TRBV19	13	few	CASSGRANQPQHF
TRBJ2-3	TRBV6-1	13	-	CASGQRATDTQYF
TRBJ1-4	TRBV9	14	-	CASSEGQGREKLFF
TRBJ1-1	TRBV19	17	few	CASSLYTSGTGTTEAFF
TRBJ2-3	TRBV6-2/TRBV6-3	16	few	CASSLTGSGSTDTQYF
TRBJ2-3	TRBV4-1	15	few	CASSQGQLSTDTQYF
TRBJ2-1	TRBV27	16	few	CASSSRSGGINNEQFF
TRBJ2-7	TRBV9	15	-	CASSVEHRGVYEQYF
TRBJ1-1	TRBV20-1	15	-	CSARFFNPEATEAFF
TRBJ2-7	TRBV5-1	14	-	CASSFTGGNAEQYF
TRBJ2-5	TRBV7-6	12	-	CASRLFLETQYF
TRBJ2-5	TRBV12-3/TRBV12-4	12	many	CASSSGGETQYF
TRBJ2-3	TRBV13	14	few	CASSKAEDTDTQYF
TRBJ2-1	TRBV12-3/TRBV12-4	13	many	CASTWDPSNEQFF
TRBJ2-1	TRBV7-9	17	few	CASSPPEAGGGYNEQFF
TRBJ2-1	TRBV7-8	16	-	CASSLEGLGVYNEQFF
TRBJ2-3	TRBV7-9	13	-	CASSSTPADTQYF
TRBJ1-1	TRBV29-1	14	once	CSVLGPRDLTEAFF
TRBJ2-5	TRBV2	13	-	CASRNRGEETQYF
TRBJ1-2	TRBV7-2	13	few	CASRQQSSPGYTF
TRBJ2-5	TRBV27	12	once	CASSSMEETQYF
TRBJ2-2	TRBV11-2	18	few	CASSPGGTSGGPTGELFF
TRBJ1-4	TRBV20-1	14	-	CSALDRGRGEKLFF